This TCR beta chain was found in a study of T cell responses to AZD1222 COVID-19 vaccine. Notes on the study in general: Spike as a whole was targeted by vaccine-associated CD4 TCRs, dominant at 160-218 and 743-854. There were mostly white British donors and more females than males, and clonal diversity was possibly underestimated. Following two doses of AZD1222, Spike-specific TCR breadth and depth rose. Variant regions that are unmutated are reportedly the target of nearly half of spike-specific TCRs.

The CDR3 runs 15 residues. The germline V and J ends were trimmed by 3 bases and 6 bases, with 19 bases remaining between them. CDR1 and CDR2 (germline): SGHRS, YFSETQ. A note on this clone: Its antigen is not known.

Sequencing used immunoSEQ multiplex PCR; TCRdb keeps in-frame clones, though not all of them. The table records 80,000 to 95,000 clones, just over 90% of them present only once. The sequences come from peripheral blood, collected on day 0 of AZD1222 vaccination. The sequence came from an adult in good health. V gene TRBV5-1 combines with J gene TRBJ2-7; TRBD1 is a possible D gene (6 bases). CDR3 nucleotide sequence: TGCGCCAGCAGCTACTTAGACAGGAGTGAGGGCGAGCAGTACTTC. Its translation is CASSYLDRSEGEQYF.